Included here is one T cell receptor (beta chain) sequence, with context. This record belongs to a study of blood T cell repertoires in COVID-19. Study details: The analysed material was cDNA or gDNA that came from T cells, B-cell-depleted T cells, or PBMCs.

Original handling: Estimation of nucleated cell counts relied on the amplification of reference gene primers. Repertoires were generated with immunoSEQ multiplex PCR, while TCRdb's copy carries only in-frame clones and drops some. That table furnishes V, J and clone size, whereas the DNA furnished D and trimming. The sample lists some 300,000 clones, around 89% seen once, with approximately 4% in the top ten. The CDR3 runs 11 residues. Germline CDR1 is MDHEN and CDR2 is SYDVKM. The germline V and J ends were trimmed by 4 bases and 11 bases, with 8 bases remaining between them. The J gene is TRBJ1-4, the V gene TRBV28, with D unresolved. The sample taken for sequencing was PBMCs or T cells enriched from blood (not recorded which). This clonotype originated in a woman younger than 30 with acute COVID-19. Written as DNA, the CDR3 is TGTGCCAGCAGTTCTCCACGGAAACTGTTTTTT. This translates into CASSSPRKLFF. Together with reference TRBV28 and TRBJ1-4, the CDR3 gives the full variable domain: DVKVTQSSRYLVKRTGEKVFLECVQDMDHENMFWYRQDPGLGLRLIYFSYDVKMKEKGDIPEGYSVSREKKERFSLILESASTNQTSMYLCASSSPRKLFFGSGTQLSVL.